A selection of T cell receptor beta chains follows, all from one sample in a study of T-cell memory formation after mild COVID-19. TCRdb reprocessed the 5' RACE reads with MiXCR, giving one entry per CDR3 protein. The sample shows some 450,000 distinct CDR3 sequences, roughly 17% of them seen only once. The sequenced material came from PBMCs or a T cell subset sorted from them (not recorded which). Every receptor here comes from a man younger than 30 who had mild COVID-19 (a few samples of this study predate the infection). Cell type and time point are not known. Both conserved end residues are part of each CDR3. The D gene is left open where the match is weak. Part of the rows lack a size; the others show once, few, many or a class for expanded clones.

v_gene	j_gene	d_gene	abundance	CDR3nt	CDR3aa
TRBV9	TRBJ1-1	TRBD1	few	TGTGCCAGCACCCCAGGGGGGGGCAACACTGAAGCTTTCTTT	CASTPGGGNTEAFF
TRBV27	TRBJ2-1	TRBD2	NA	TGTGCCAGCAGTTGGACTAGCGGGGGCATTGAGCAGTTCTTC	CASSWTSGGIEQFF
TRBV2	TRBJ2-3	NA	NA	TGTGCCAGCAGGAGGGCCCCCTCCGGGTGGGGGGCCGTTGGTACGCAGTATTTT	CASRRAPSGWGAVGTQYF
TRBV23-1	TRBJ2-1	NA	NA	TGCGCCAGCAGTCAATTGACGGGGGCCTCCTACAATGAGCAGTTCTTC	CASSQLTGASYNEQFF
TRBV4-3	TRBJ2-5	NA	NA	TGCGCCAGCAGCCTCCGGCTAGCAGGTTTCAGAGAGACCCAGTACTTC	CASSLRLAGFRETQYF
TRBV13	TRBJ1-1	NA	many	TGTGCCAGCAGCGCAGGGAACACTGAAGCTTTCTTT	CASSAGNTEAFF
TRBV7-3	TRBJ1-1	NA	few	TGTGCCAGCAGCTTAATGGCAGTTAACACTGAAGCTTTCTTT	CASSLMAVNTEAFF
TRBV12-3/TRBV12-4	TRBJ2-5	NA	NA	TGTGCCAGCAGTCCCCGGGGAGCGCAGGTCCAGTACTTC	CASSPRGAQVQYF
TRBV4-3	TRBJ1-1	TRBD1	NA	TGCGCCAGCAGCCGGCAACAGGGGCAGAAAGCTTTCTTT	CASSRQQGQKAFF
TRBV9	TRBJ2-2	NA	NA	TGTGCCAGCAGCGTAATCTCCACCGGGGAGCTGTTTTTT	CASSVISTGELFF
TRBV4-2	TRBJ2-3	TRBD2	few	TGTGCCAGCAGCCAAGGACTAGCGGGTTTAGATACGCAGTATTTT	CASSQGLAGLDTQYF
TRBV4-2	TRBJ1-1	NA	NA	TGTGCCAGCAGCCAAGATAACTGGACTGAAGCTTTCTTT	CASSQDNWTEAFF
TRBV9	TRBJ2-1	NA	NA	TGTGCCAGCAGCGTAGGTCCCCGCACCCCCTACAATGAGCAGTTCTTC	CASSVGPRTPYNEQFF
TRBV12-3/TRBV12-4	TRBJ1-2	NA	NA	TGTGCCAGCAGTTTAAGTGTCCGGTACGCGGGTTTAGGCTACACCTTC	CASSLSVRYAGLGYTF
TRBV5-1	TRBJ1-3	TRBD1	few	TGCGCCAGCAGCCCGCGACAGGGGGCAAACACCATATATTTT	CASSPRQGANTIYF
TRBV7-9	TRBJ2-2	NA	NA	TGTGCCAGCAGCTCCGACTACACCGGGGAGCTGTTTTTT	CASSSDYTGELFF
TRBV4-1	TRBJ1-4	TRBD1	NA	TGCGCCAGCAGCCATACCGGGACAGGGAAGGAAAAACTGTTTTTT	CASSHTGTGKEKLFF
TRBV6-1	TRBJ1-2	NA	few	TGTGCCAGCAAAAGAGGGGCAAACTATGGCTACACCTTC	CASKRGANYGYTF
TRBV7-2	TRBJ2-3	NA	many	TGTGCCAGCAGCTTAGATCCTAGCTACACAGATACGCAGTATTTT	CASSLDPSYTDTQYF
TRBV6-2/TRBV6-3	TRBJ1-5	NA	NA	TGTGCCAGCAGTTACTCGAGCTGGGGCAGGGGCAATCAGCCCCAGCATTTT	CASSYSSWGRGNQPQHF
TRBV12-3/TRBV12-4	TRBJ2-1	TRBD2	NA	TGTGCCAGCAAAGCGGGGGGTGGAAATGAGCAGTTCTTC	CASKAGGGNEQFF
TRBV4-2	TRBJ2-7	NA	few	TGTGCCAGCAGCCAAGATTTGGTAGACTCCTACGAGCAGTACTTC	CASSQDLVDSYEQYF